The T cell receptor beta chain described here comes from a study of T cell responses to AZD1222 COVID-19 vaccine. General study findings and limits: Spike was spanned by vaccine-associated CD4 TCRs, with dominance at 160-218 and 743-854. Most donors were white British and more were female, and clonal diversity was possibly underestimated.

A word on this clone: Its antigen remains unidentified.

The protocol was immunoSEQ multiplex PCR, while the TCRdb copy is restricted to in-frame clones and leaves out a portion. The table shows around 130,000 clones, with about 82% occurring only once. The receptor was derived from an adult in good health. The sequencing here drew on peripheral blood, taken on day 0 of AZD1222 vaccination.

CDR3 amino acids: CATSRDRRGETQYF. In DNA form, the CDR3 reads TGTGCCACCAGCAGAGATAGGAGGGGAGAGACCCAGTACTTC. The chain has TRBV15 and TRBJ2-5; D may be TRBD2 (6 bases). Germline values: CDR1 LNHNV, CDR2 YYDKDF (reference sequence). Trimming took off 0 bases at V and 4 bases at J, with 9 bases between the two ends. The CDR3 is made up of 14 amino acids.